This entry lists 22 T cell receptor beta chains sequenced from one sample in a study of cytotoxic CD8 clonotypes in ibrutinib-treated CLL. Profiling relied on immunoSEQ multiplex PCR, and the TCRdb table lists in-frame clones only, not all of them. The sample contains approximately 150,000 clones, roughly 80% of which appear only once. Sample: PBMCs, taken after 12 months of ibrutinib treatment. The receptors were gathered from a human donor with chronic lymphocytic leukemia.

The V and J genes are TRBV13 and TRBJ2-2; 11 nucleotides line up with TRBD2. Per germline, CDR1 PRHDT and CDR2 FYEKMQ (reference sequence). The V segment lost 1 base and the J segment 1 base; nucleotides outside the gene matches: 5. This CDR3 is 18 amino acids long. CDR3 protein: CASSLDRLAGLNTGELFF. CDR3 bases: TGTGCCAGCAGCTTAGACCGACTAGCGGGACTGAACACCGGGGAGCTGTTTTTT. The full variable domain, rest sourced from reference TRBV13 and TRBJ2-2, is AAGVIQSPRHLIKEKRETATLKCYPIPRHDTVYWYQQGPGQDPQFLISFYEKMQSDKGSIPDRFSAQQFSDYHSELNMSSLELGDSALYFCASSLDRLAGLNTGELFFGEGSRLTVL.

In this sample, this clone turned up a few times. The V call is TRBV6-1, the J call TRBJ2-3; D is ambiguous. The CDR3 is 14 amino acids. Germline V CDR1 and CDR2: MNHNS, SASEGT. V gave up 1 base and J gave up 4 bases, with 9 bases separating them. The CDR3 region has the DNA TGTGCCAGCAGTGAAGTGGGGAAGTCAGATACGCAGTATTTT. Translated, it gives CASSEVGKSDTQYF.

The rearrangement uses TRBV4-2 and TRBJ2-7, with D perhaps assigned TRBD1 or TRBD2 (5 bases each). This CDR3 region has 14 residues. Germline loops: CDR1 LGHNA, CDR2 YNFKEQ. Trimming took off 1 base at V and 4 bases at J, with 11 bases between the two ends. This chain's CDR3 is CASSQAGTPYEQYF. Here the CDR3 DNA reads TGTGCCAGCAGCCAAGCTGGGACCCCGTACGAGCAGTACTTC.

The chain joins TRBV11-3 to TRBJ1-1, with TRBD1 matching 8 bases. The CDR3 runs to 13 residues. The V and J ends lost 5 bases and 4 bases, in that order; junction bases with no gene match: 3. CDR1 and CDR2 (germline): SGHNT, YENEEA. The CDR3 DNA is TGTGCCAGCAGCCCAGGGGGCCGCACTGAAGCTTTCTTT. Translation gives CASSPGGRTEAFF.

J is TRBJ1-2 and V is TRBV28; D uncertain. V was pared by 3 bases and J by 3 bases, with 8 bases between. CDR1 and CDR2 from the germline V gene are MDHEN and SYDVKM. The CDR3 is 13 residues long. The CDR3 loop reads CASSLGRYYGYTF. CDR3 sequence (DNA): TGTGCCAGCAGTTTGGGGAGATACTATGGCTACACCTTC.

In the case of this clone: The junction does not match germline at one end; this may be a read error. The J gene is TRBJ1-6, the V gene TRBV30; D gene ambiguous. Germline-derived CDR1 and CDR2 are GTSNPN and SVGIG (reference sequence). This CDR3 contains 13 residues. The CDR3: CAWSGGGNSPPHF. CDR3 in DNA: TGTGCCTGGAGTGGGGGAGGGAATTCACCCCCCCACTTT. Full variable domain (missing parts from reference TRBV30 and TRBJ1-6): SQTIHQWPATLVQPVGSPLSLECTVEGTSNPNLYWYRQAAGRGLQLLFYSVGIGQISSEVPQNLSASRPQDRQFILSSKKLLLSDSGFYLCAWSGGGNSPPHFGNGTRLTVT.

The chain is built from TRBV28 and TRBJ1-2; D is unclear. The germline gives CDR1 MDHEN, CDR2 SYDVKM. The CDR3 runs to 14 residues. The V and J ends lost 6 bases and 7 bases respectively, with 18 bases between them. The CDR3 nucleotides are TGTGCCAGCAGCGAGACTGTGGGGATACGTGGCTACACCTTC. This gives the protein CASSETVGIRGYTF.

The gene calls are TRBV19 and TRBJ1-3; D gene uncertain. Trimming cost V 8 bases and J 0 bases, with 8 bases left between them. CDR3 length: 13 amino acids. Germline V gene data show CDR1 as LNHDA and CDR2 as SQIVND (reference sequence). CDR3 amino acids: CASATASGNTIYF. The CDR3 DNA reads as TGTGCCAGTGCAACTGCCTCTGGAAACACCATATATTTT.

The chain links TRBV4-1 to TRBJ2-7; no clear D. The CDR3 is 16 amino acids. V was clipped by 2 bases and J by 4 bases, with 18 bases between them. Germline V lookup: CDR1 MGHRA, CDR2 YSYEKL. The CDR3 coding sequence is TGCGCCAGCAGCCAATCCCCGGCACAGTACGATTACGAGCAGTACTTC. It translates to CASSQSPAQYDYEQYF.

The chain employs TRBV4-3 and TRBJ2-1; D gene ambiguous. V was cut by 1 base and J by 4 bases, with 14 bases left in between. Germline CDR1 LGHNA, CDR2 YSLEER. The CDR3 runs to 16 residues. This CDR3 is CASSQVPGFYYNEQFF. As DNA, the CDR3 is TGCGCCAGCAGCCAAGTGCCAGGTTTTTATTACAATGAGCAGTTCTTC.

This clone was counted once. The chain couples TRBV30 to TRBJ2-1; 11 bases fit TRBD2. Germline CDR1 GTSNPN, CDR2 SVGIG (reference sequence). This CDR3 spans 14 amino acids. V lost 7 bases to trimming and J lost 12 bases; unmatched junction nucleotides: 14. As DNA, the CDR3 is TGTGCCTATGGGCAGACTAGCGGGGCGTCAGTGCAGTTCTTC. Its translation: CAYGQTSGASVQFF. The whole variable domain, remainder taken from reference TRBV30 and TRBJ2-1, is SQTIHQWPATLVQPVGSPLSLECTVEGTSNPNLYWYRQAAGRGLQLLFYSVGIGQISSEVPQNLSASRPQDRQFILSSKKLLLSDSGFYLCAYGQTSGASVQFFGPGTRLTVL.

The CDR3: CASSQVGTRWGYTF. The CDR3 region has the DNA TGCGCCAGCAGCCAAGTTGGGACAAGGTGGGGCTACACCTTC. The chain employs TRBV4-3 and TRBJ1-2, with D possibly matching TRBD1 (6 bases). The CDR3 is 14 residues long. Between the trimmed V and J ends, which lost 1 base and 8 bases, there was a span of 14 bases. CDR1 LGHNA and CDR2 YSLEER come from the germline V gene.

The V gene is TRBV2, the J gene TRBJ1-2; D remains unclear. The CDR3 consists of 13 residues. Germline values: CDR1 SNHLY, CDR2 FYNNEI. The germline V and J ends were trimmed by 0 bases and 8 bases, with 10 bases remaining between them. The CDR3 reads CASSEALSWGYTF. CDR3 bases: TGTGCCAGCAGTGAAGCGCTTTCCTGGGGCTACACCTTC. The full variable domain, rest sourced from reference TRBV2 and TRBJ1-2, is EPEVTQTPSHQVTQMGQEVILRCVPISNHLYFYWYRQILGQKVEFLVSFYNNEISEKSEIFDDQFSVERPDGSNFTLKIRSTKLEDSAMYFCASSEALSWGYTFGSGTRLTVV.

J is TRBJ2-7 and V is TRBV5-5, with 8 positions matching TRBD1. V shed 4 bases, J shed 6 bases, and the junction held 6 bases outside the gene matches. Per germline, CDR1 SGHKS and CDR2 YYEKEE (reference sequence). CDR3 length equals 13 residues. The CDR3 DNA reads as TGTGCCAGCAGCCTGACAGGGGAGAGCGAGCAGTACTTC. As protein: CASSLTGESEQYF. Supplemented by reference TRBV5-5 and TRBJ2-7, the full variable domain reads DAGVTQSPTHLIKTRGQQVTLRCSPISGHKSVSWYQQVLGQGPQFIFQYYEKEERGRGNFPDRFSARQFPNYSSELNVNALLLGDSALYLCASSLTGESEQYFGPGTRLTVT.

CDR3 DNA sequence: TGCGCCAGCAGCGGTACTAGCGGGATGAGCACAGATACGCAGTATTTT. It translates to CASSGTSGMSTDTQYF. The chain uses TRBV5-1 and TRBJ2-3; 10 nucleotides agree with TRBD2. The CDR3 contains 16 residues. In germline, CDR1 is SGHRS, CDR2 YFSETQ. V was pared by 4 bases and J by 0 bases, with 5 bases of the junction left unmatched. Drawing the rest from reference TRBV5-1 and TRBJ2-3, the complete variable domain is KAGVTQTPRYLIKTRGQQVTLSCSPISGHRSVSWYQQTPGQGLQFLFEYFSETQRNKGNFPGRFSGRQFSNSRSEMNVSTLELGDSALYLCASSGTSGMSTDTQYFGPGTRLTVL.

The chain combines TRBV5-4 with TRBJ2-7, with 7 bases aligning to TRBD1. CDR3 length: 13 residues. V lost 5 bases to trimming and J lost 3 bases; unmatched junction nucleotides: 5. The V gene's germline CDR1 is SGHNT and CDR2 YYREEE (reference sequence). CDR3: CASRFTGDYEQYF. CDR3 DNA sequence: TGTGCCAGCAGGTTTACAGGGGACTACGAGCAGTACTTC.

The chain couples TRBV7-3 to TRBJ2-4; 7 bases line up with TRBD1. The J segment lost 9 bases and the V segment lost 4 bases, leaving 6 bases of the junction unmatched. CDR1 is SGHTA, CDR2 FQGTGA, per germline. There are 13 residues in the CDR3. The CDR3: CASSSRQGGIQYF. The CDR3 region has the DNA TGTGCCAGCAGCTCCCGACAGGGCGGCATTCAGTACTTC.

This clone was recorded a few times. The chain recombines TRBV28 with TRBJ1-5; possibly TRBD1 for D (5 bases). The CDR3 runs 16 residues. The germline V gene has CDR1 MDHEN and CDR2 SYDVKM. Trimming took 1 base from V and 2 from J, leaving 12 bases between them. The CDR3 DNA follows: TGTGCCAGCAGTTTATACACACTGGGGGGCAATCAGCCCCAGCATTTT. Amino acid sequence: CASSLYTLGGNQPQHF.

The CDR3 DNA sequence: TGTGCCAGTAGTATACAGGGGTACTACGAGCAGTACTTC. It is translated as CASSIQGYYEQYF. The chain employs TRBV19 and TRBJ2-7, with TRBD1 as a possible D gene (6 bases). The CDR3 loop spans 13 amino acids. Trimming pared 2 bases from V and 3 bases from J, leaving 8 bases between. Germline assignment: CDR1 LNHDA and CDR2 SQIVND (reference sequence).

The V and J genes are TRBV7-8 and TRBJ2-7; either TRBD1 or TRBD2 may supply D (5 bases each). The V gene lost 5 bases and the J gene lost 9 bases, with 17 bases spanning the gap. This CDR3 has 13 residues. CDR1 SGHVS and CDR2 FQNEAQ come from the germline V gene. CDR3 in amino acids: CASSAGEGLRQYF. The CDR3 DNA sequence: TGTGCCAGCAGCGCAGGAGAGGGGTTGCGGCAGTACTTC. Filled out from reference TRBV7-8 and TRBJ2-7, the complete variable domain reads GAGVSQSPRYKVAKRGQDVALRCDPISGHVSLFWYQQALGQGPEFLTYFQNEAQLDKSGLPSDRFFAERPEGSVSTLKIQRTQQEDSAVYLCASSAGEGLRQYFGPGTRLTVT.

The gene calls are TRBV18 and TRBJ2-2, with D perhaps matching TRBD2 (6 bases). Trimming shortened V by 1 base and J by 1 base, and 7 bases separated the two germline ends. This CDR3 spans 15 amino acids. The germline V gene encodes CDR1 KGHSH and CDR2 LQKENI. CDR3 in amino acids: CASSPRRENTGELFF. The CDR3 DNA follows: TGTGCCAGCTCACCACGGCGGGAGAACACCGGGGAGCTGTTTTTT.

CDR3 in amino acids: CASSPGGRNTIYF. The CDR3 DNA follows: TGTGCCAGCAGCCCAGGGGGGAGAAACACCATATATTTT. The chain uses TRBV28 and TRBJ1-3; the match to TRBD1 covers 7 bases. With 6 bases clipped from V and 5 bases from J, the junction kept 4 bases outside the gene matches. This CDR3 contains 13 residues. Germline CDR1 reads MDHEN; CDR2 reads SYDVKM.